This T cell receptor (beta chain) came from a study of blood T cell repertoires in COVID-19. Turning to the study itself: The analysed material was cDNA or gDNA that came from T cells, B-cell-depleted T cells, or PBMCs.

V lost 4 bases to trimming and J lost 4 bases, with 14 bases between them. CDR3 length: 14 residues. Germline CDR1 SGHNT, CDR2 YYREEE (reference sequence). In the original workflow: Reference gene primer amplification gave nucleated cell count estimates. Profiling relied on immunoSEQ multiplex PCR, and the TCRdb table lists in-frame clones only, not all of them. V, J and clone size are those of that table, while D and trimming were read from the DNA. This table holds 250,000 or so clones, 80% to 95% found once. Patients from Seattle were sampled longitudinally, starting during active infection. The chain joins TRBV5-4 to TRBJ1-1; D gene uncertain. Sequenced input: peripheral blood. This clonotype was sampled from a man aged 30 to 39 with COVID-19, enrolled during active disease. The CDR3, as DNA: TGTGCCAGCAGCGGAATCTCGGGTGGCACTGAAGCTTTCTTT. Protein product: CASSGISGGTEAFF.